The rows below give T cell receptor beta chains drawn from one sample of a study of blood T cell repertoires in COVID-19. TCRdb keeps only in-frame clones here, not all; method: immunoSEQ multiplex PCR. The sample holds about 210,000 clones, roughly 91% seen once. Sequencing was done on a sample of PBMCs or T cells enriched from blood (not recorded which). These receptors originate from a man aged 25 to 45 in a cohort exposed to, infected with or recovered from COVID-19 (not recorded which). The CDR3 runs from the conserved cysteine through the conserved F or W. A D gene is named only where the DNA matches it firmly. A row's size may be missing; if present it is once, few, many or a size class.

J,D,size,V,CDR3,DNA
TRBJ1-3,NA,few,TRBV7-2,CASSAYPGNTIYF,TGTGCCAGCAGCGCGTACCCTGGAAACACCATATATTTT
TRBJ1-3,NA,NA,TRBV6-5,CASIAEYGNTIYF,TGTGCCAGCATCGCGGAATATGGAAACACCATATATTTT
TRBJ1-2,NA,NA,TRBV27,CASSPSGLLYGYTF,TGTGCCAGCAGTCCCTCGGGGTTACTGTATGGCTACACCTTC
TRBJ2-1,NA,NA,TRBV7-3,CASSLMRGVYNEQFF,TGTGCCAGCAGCTTAATGCGGGGAGTCTACAATGAGCAGTTCTTC
TRBJ2-3,NA,NA,TRBV27,CASSGVATDTQYF,TGTGCCAGCAGCGGGGTGGCAACAGATACGCAGTATTTT
TRBJ2-3,NA,NA,TRBV7-3,CASSLLAGPPADTQYF,TGTGCCAGCAGCTTGCTCGCGGGCCCCCCCGCAGATACGCAGTATTTT
TRBJ2-7,NA,NA,TRBV25-1,CASIPPGLPYEQYF,TGTGCCAGTATACCACCGGGACTGCCCTACGAGCAGTACTTC
TRBJ1-4,NA,NA,TRBV4-1,CASSQVAGGEKLFF,TGCGCCAGCAGCCAAGTGGCTGGGGGGGAAAAACTGTTTTTT
TRBJ2-7,NA,NA,TRBV15,CATSRAGSYEQYF,TGTGCCACCAGCAGAGCCGGCTCCTACGAGCAGTACTTC
TRBJ2-2,NA,NA,TRBV27,CASRRQALNTGELFF,TGTGCCAGCAGACGACAGGCCCTGAACACCGGGGAGCTGTTTTTT
TRBJ2-3,TRBD2,NA,TRBV27,CASSFGGRFTDTQYF,TGTGCCAGCAGTTTTGGCGGGAGGTTCACAGATACGCAGTATTTT
TRBJ1-2,TRBD1,NA,TRBV5-1,CASSIGTGVSSNYGYTF,TGCGCCAGCAGCATAGGGACAGGGGTGTCCTCCAACTATGGCTACACCTTC
TRBJ1-4,NA,NA,TRBV5-4,CASRRDLDLDEKLFF,TGTGCCAGCAGGCGGGATCTGGATCTTGATGAAAAACTGTTTTTT
TRBJ2-6,NA,NA,TRBV28,CASSFRGFGANVLTF,TGTGCCAGCAGTTTTAGGGGGTTCGGGGCCAACGTCCTGACTTTC
TRBJ2-7,NA,NA,TRBV19,CASSISQGREQYF,TGTGCCAGTAGTATATCCCAGGGAAGGGAGCAGTACTTC
TRBJ2-5,TRBD2,NA,TRBV5-4,CASSLGLAGYDSVETQYF,TGTGCCAGCAGCTTGGGACTAGCGGGATATGACTCGGTGGAGACCCAGTACTTC
TRBJ2-1,NA,NA,TRBV19,CASSILAGSVLNEQFF,TGTGCCAGTAGTATTCTTGCAGGATCGGTGTTGAATGAGCAGTTCTTC
TRBJ2-3,TRBD2,few,TRBV13,CASNGLAGPRDTQYF,TGTGCCAGCAATGGACTAGCGGGGCCTCGAGATACGCAGTATTTT
TRBJ2-6,TRBD2,once,TRBV19,CASSTRLAGGFSGANVLTF,TGTGCCAGTAGTACCCGACTAGCGGGAGGCTTCTCTGGGGCCAACGTCCTGACTTTC
TRBJ2-7,NA,NA,TRBV11-3,CASSRGQSYEQYF,TGTGCCAGCAGCCGCGGACAGTCCTACGAGCAGTACTTC
TRBJ1-5,TRBD1,NA,TRBV27,CASRETGTEPQHF,TGTGCCAGCAGGGAAACCGGGACAGAGCCCCAGCATTTT
TRBJ2-1,NA,few,TRBV29-1,CSEKLGNEQFF,TGCAGCGAAAAACTAGGCAATGAGCAGTTCTTC
TRBJ1-6,TRBD1,NA,TRBV18,CASSPRQGDNNSPLHF,TGTGCCAGCTCACCGCGACAGGGGGATAATAATTCACCCCTCCACTTT
TRBJ1-5,NA,NA,TRBV27,CASSLRGGGNQPQHF,TGTGCCAGCAGTTTACGGGGCGGGGGCAATCAGCCCCAGCATTTT
TRBJ2-3,TRBD2,NA,TRBV10-2,CASSESTSLAGIATDTQYF,TGCGCCAGCAGTGAGTCGACGTCCCTAGCGGGGATAGCCACAGATACGCAGTATTTT
TRBJ1-2,NA,NA,TRBV6-5,CASSYTLPTAGYTF,TGTGCCAGCAGTTACACCCTCCCGACAGCTGGCTACACCTTC
TRBJ1-5,NA,NA,TRBV28,CASSLTGTQPQHF,TGTGCCAGCAGCTTAACAGGGACTCAGCCCCAGCATTTT
TRBJ1-1,TRBD1,NA,TRBV11-2,CASNFDRGYTEAFF,TGTGCCAGCAACTTTGACAGGGGGTACACTGAAGCTTTCTTT
TRBJ2-3,TRBD2,NA,TRBV9,CASTGLAGTTDTQYF,TGTGCCAGCACAGGACTAGCGGGAACCACAGATACGCAGTATTTT
TRBJ1-1,NA,NA,TRBV4-1,CASSQSGAANTEAFF,TGCGCCAGCAGCCAGTCAGGGGCCGCGAACACTGAAGCTTTCTTT
TRBJ2-5,NA,NA,TRBV2,CASGREAGGVQTQYF,TGTGCCAGCGGGAGGGAGGCAGGGGGCGTTCAGACCCAGTACTTC
TRBJ1-3,TRBD1,NA,TRBV7-2,CASSSTGAKGNTIYF,TGTGCCAGCAGTTCGACAGGGGCCAAAGGAAACACCATATATTTT
TRBJ2-3,TRBD2,once,TRBV5-1,CASRPEKREAATSTDTQYF,TGCGCCAGCAGGCCCGAAAAGCGGGAGGCAGCAACTAGCACAGATACGCAGTATTTT
TRBJ2-7,TRBD1,few,TRBV6-5,CASSRTGGNEQYF,TGTGCCAGCAGCCGGACAGGGGGCAACGAGCAGTACTTC
TRBJ2-7,TRBD1,once,TRBV19,CASSNLGQGSHEQYF,TGTGCCAGTAGTAATCTGGGACAGGGGTCACACGAGCAGTACTTC
TRBJ1-4,NA,NA,TRBV5-1,CASSLSRTEKLFF,TGCGCCAGCAGCTTGAGCAGGACAGAAAAACTGTTTTTT
TRBJ2-7,NA,NA,TRBV11-1,CASSSSFDEQYF,TGTGCCAGCAGCTCCTCGTTCGACGAGCAGTACTTC
TRBJ2-5,NA,NA,TRBV4-1,CASSPGVRPDQETQYF,TGCGCCAGCAGCCCCGGAGTTCGGCCAGACCAAGAGACCCAGTACTTC
TRBJ2-7,TRBD2,NA,TRBV28,CASSLNRLASSYEQYF,TGTGCCAGCAGTTTAAATCGACTAGCGAGCTCCTACGAGCAGTACTTC
TRBJ1-1,NA,once,TRBV19,CASSSYRDTEAFF,TGTGCCAGTAGTAGCTACAGAGACACTGAAGCTTTCTTT
TRBJ2-5,TRBD2,NA,TRBV28,CASSFPRLAGRETQYF,TGTGCCAGCAGTTTCCCCAGACTAGCGGGAAGGGAGACCCAGTACTTC
TRBJ2-7,NA,NA,TRBV4-1,CASSQTGYSSYEQYF,TGCGCCAGCAGCCAAACCGGCTACAGCTCCTACGAGCAGTACTTC
TRBJ2-1,NA,few,TRBV14,CASSPRTASYNEQFF,TGTGCCAGCAGCCCGCGGACAGCTTCCTACAATGAGCAGTTCTTC
TRBJ2-3,TRBD2,NA,TRBV5-4,CASSAGTSGRTDTQYF,TGTGCCAGCAGCGCCGGGACTAGCGGCCGCACAGATACGCAGTATTTT
TRBJ2-2,NA,NA,TRBV7-3,CASSSVGRGTGELFF,TGTGCCAGCAGCTCCGTAGGAAGGGGCACCGGGGAGCTGTTTTTT
TRBJ1-2,NA,NA,TRBV4-1,CASSQEARQSYGYTF,TGCGCCAGCAGCCAAGAAGCCCGACAGAGCTATGGCTACACCTTC
TRBJ2-5,NA,NA,TRBV5-1,CASSFGPVLRSQYQETQYF,TGCGCCAGCAGCTTTGGTCCAGTGCTCAGATCCCAGTACCAAGAGACCCAGTACTTC